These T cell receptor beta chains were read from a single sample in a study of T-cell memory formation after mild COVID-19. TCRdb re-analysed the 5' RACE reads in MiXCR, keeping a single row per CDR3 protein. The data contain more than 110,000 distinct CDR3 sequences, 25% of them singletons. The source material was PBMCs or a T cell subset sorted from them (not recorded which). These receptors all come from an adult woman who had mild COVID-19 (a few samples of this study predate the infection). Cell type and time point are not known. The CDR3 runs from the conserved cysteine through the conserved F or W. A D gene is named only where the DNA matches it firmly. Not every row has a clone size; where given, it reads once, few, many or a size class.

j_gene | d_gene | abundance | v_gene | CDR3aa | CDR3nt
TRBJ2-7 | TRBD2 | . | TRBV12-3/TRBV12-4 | CASSGGSNPYEQYF | TGTGCCAGCAGCGGCGGGAGCAATCCCTACGAGCAGTACTTC
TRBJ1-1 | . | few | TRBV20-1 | CSARDTSSRALVNTEAFF | TGCAGTGCTAGAGACACCTCTTCCCGGGCATTGGTGAACACTGAAGCTTTCTTT
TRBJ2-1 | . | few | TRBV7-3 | CASSLSSRSSYNEQFF | TGTGCCAGCAGCTTAAGTTCACGGAGCTCCTACAATGAGCAGTTCTTC
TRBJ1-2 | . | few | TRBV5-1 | CASSLGADGYTF | TGCGCCAGCAGCTTGGGCGCAGATGGCTACACCTTC
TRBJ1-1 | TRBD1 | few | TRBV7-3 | CASSSTGDFTEAFF | TGTGCCAGCAGCTCCACAGGGGATTTTACTGAAGCTTTCTTT
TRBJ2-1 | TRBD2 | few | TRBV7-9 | CASSSRASGSGEQFF | TGTGCCAGCAGCTCTAGGGCTAGCGGGAGCGGTGAGCAGTTCTTC
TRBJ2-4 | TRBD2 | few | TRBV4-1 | CASSQDGGVTNIQYF | TGCGCCAGCAGCCAAGATGGGGGGGTCACGAACATTCAGTACTTC
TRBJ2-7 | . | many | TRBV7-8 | CASSEGTLYEQYF | TGTGCCAGCAGCGAAGGGACACTCTACGAGCAGTACTTC
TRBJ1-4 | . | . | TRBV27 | CASRPSAGLVNEKLFF | TGTGCCAGCAGACCTTCAGCAGGGCTGGTTAATGAAAAACTGTTTTTT
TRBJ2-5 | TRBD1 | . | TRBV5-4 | CASRAGTGQETQYF | TGTGCCAGCAGGGCCGGGACAGGGCAAGAGACCCAGTACTTC
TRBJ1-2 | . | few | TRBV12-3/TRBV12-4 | CASSLTGWNYGYTF | TGTGCCAGCAGTTTGACAGGATGGAACTATGGCTACACCTTC
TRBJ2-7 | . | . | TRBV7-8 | CASSLAVVPDEQYF | TGTGCCAGCAGCTTAGCGGTGGTCCCCGACGAGCAGTACTTC
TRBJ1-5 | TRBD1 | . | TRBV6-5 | CASRPGQGTQPQHF | TGTGCCAGCAGACCTGGACAGGGGACTCAGCCCCAGCATTTT
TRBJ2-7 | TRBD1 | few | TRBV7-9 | CASSSGQGVYEQYF | TGTGCCAGCAGCTCGGGACAGGGGGTTTACGAGCAGTACTTC
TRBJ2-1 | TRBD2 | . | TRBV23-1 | CARKGRGRDNEQFF | TGCGCCCGGAAGGGGCGGGGGAGAGACAATGAGCAGTTCTTC
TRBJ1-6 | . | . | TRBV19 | CASSLGTAGSPLHF | TGTGCCAGTAGTCTGGGGACGGCGGGGTCACCCCTCCACTTT
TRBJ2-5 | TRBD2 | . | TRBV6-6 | CASSYSSLAGETQYF | TGTGCCAGCAGTTACTCTTCCCTAGCGGGAGAGACCCAGTACTTC
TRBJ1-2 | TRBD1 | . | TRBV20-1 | CSATRTGGRYGYTF | TGCAGTGCTACTCGGACAGGGGGCCGGTATGGCTACACCTTC